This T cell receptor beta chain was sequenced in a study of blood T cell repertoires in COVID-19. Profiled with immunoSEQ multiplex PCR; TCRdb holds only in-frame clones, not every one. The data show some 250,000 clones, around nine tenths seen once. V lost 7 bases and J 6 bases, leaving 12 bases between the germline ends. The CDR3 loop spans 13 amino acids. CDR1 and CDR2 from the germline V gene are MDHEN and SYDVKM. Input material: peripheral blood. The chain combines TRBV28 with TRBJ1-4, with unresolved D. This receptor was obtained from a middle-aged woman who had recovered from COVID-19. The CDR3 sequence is CASTIVGDEKLFF. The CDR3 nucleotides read TGTGCCAGCACCATCGTCGGGGATGAAAAACTGTTTTTT. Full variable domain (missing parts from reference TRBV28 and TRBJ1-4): DVKVTQSSRYLVKRTGEKVFLECVQDMDHENMFWYRQDPGLGLRLIYFSYDVKMKEKGDIPEGYSVSREKKERFSLILESASTNQTSMYLCASTIVGDEKLFFGSGTQLSVL.